These T cell receptor beta chains were read from a single sample in a study of T-cell memory formation after mild COVID-19. TCRdb itself ran the 5' RACE reads through MiXCR, one entry per CDR3 protein. Of about 110,000 distinct CDR3 sequences detected, roughly 19% appear once; the ten largest clones hold roughly 6%. Material for sequencing was PBMCs or a T cell subset sorted from them (not recorded which). These receptors were taken from a young man who had mild COVID-19 (a few samples of this study predate the infection). Cell type and time point are not known. The CDR3 runs from the conserved cysteine through the conserved F or W. A D gene is named only where the DNA matches it firmly. Not all rows give a size; the values are once, few, many and, for expanded clones, a class.

NA | NA | TRBJ2-7 | TRBV27 | CASWNRGYEQYF | TGTGCCAGCTGGAACCGGGGCTACGAGCAGTACTTC
NA | NA | TRBJ1-3 | TRBV3-1 | CASSQRSGRNTIYF | TGTGCCAGCAGCCAACGCAGCGGGCGGAACACCATATATTTT
NA | NA | TRBJ1-3 | TRBV18 | CASSPDRSSGNTIYF | TGTGCCAGCTCACCCGACAGGAGCTCTGGAAACACCATATATTTT
NA | few | TRBJ2-3 | TRBV5-1 | CASSLMGGADTQYF | TGCGCCAGCAGCTTGATGGGGGGCGCAGATACGCAGTATTTT
NA | few | TRBJ2-5 | TRBV29-1 | CSVALYTAETQYF | TGCAGCGTTGCTCTCTACACAGCGGAGACCCAGTACTTC
NA | NA | TRBJ2-4 | TRBV6-2/TRBV6-3 | CASSYGGSDIQYF | TGTGCCAGCAGTTACGGCGGGTCAGACATTCAGTACTTC
NA | NA | TRBJ2-3 | TRBV19 | CASRVQGGNTQYF | TGTGCCAGTAGGGTACAGGGCGGGAATACGCAGTATTTT
NA | NA | TRBJ2-1 | TRBV29-1 | CSGGSGYNEQFF | TGCAGCGGGGGGTCGGGCTACAATGAGCAGTTCTTC
NA | NA | TRBJ2-3 | TRBV19 | CASSKGRGLTDTQYF | TGTGCCAGTAGTAAGGGGCGGGGGCTCACAGATACGCAGTATTTT
TRBD2 | NA | TRBJ2-3 | TRBV25-1 | CASSPSGGESTDTQYF | TGTGCCAGCAGTCCTAGCGGGGGGGAGAGCACAGATACGCAGTATTTT
TRBD2 | NA | TRBJ2-1 | TRBV4-3 | CASSRRRTSGGIYNEQFF | TGCGCCAGCAGCCGCAGACGGACTAGCGGGGGGATATACAATGAGCAGTTCTTC
NA | NA | TRBJ1-2 | TRBV6-2/TRBV6-3 | CASSQGRGYTF | TGTGCCAGTTCACAGGGCCGTGGCTACACCTTC
NA | many | TRBJ2-1 | TRBV29-1 | CSGTGRSLYNEQFF | TGCAGCGGGACGGGACGAAGCCTATACAATGAGCAGTTCTTC
NA | few | TRBJ1-3 | TRBV12-3/TRBV12-4 | CASSLRTDGPGNTIYF | TGTGCCAGCAGTCTACGGACAGATGGGCCTGGAAACACCATATATTTT
TRBD2 | NA | TRBJ2-3 | TRBV12-3/TRBV12-4 | CASSLAGRGHSTDTQYF | TGTGCCAGCAGTTTAGCGGGGAGGGGTCATAGCACAGATACGCAGTATTTT
NA | few | TRBJ1-2 | TRBV5-1 | CATKQGEEGYTF | TGCGCCACTAAACAGGGTGAGGAGGGCTACACCTTC
TRBD1 | many | TRBJ1-2 | TRBV5-1 | CASSRDSSYGYTF | TGCGCCAGCAGCAGGGACAGTTCGTATGGCTACACCTTC
TRBD2 | many | TRBJ2-1 | TRBV7-3 | CASSPGGRNEQFF | TGTGCCAGCAGCCCGGGGGGGCGGAATGAGCAGTTCTTC
NA | few | TRBJ2-6 | TRBV6-6 | CASSYVWGPGANVLTF | TGTGCCAGCAGTTACGTTTGGGGCCCAGGGGCCAACGTCCTGACTTTC
NA | few | TRBJ2-2 | TRBV7-9 | CASSLDAGELFF | TGTGCCAGCAGCTTAGATGCCGGGGAGCTGTTTTTT
TRBD1 | NA | TRBJ1-6 | TRBV7-2 | CASSLLDRGRNSPLHF | TGTGCCAGCAGCTTACTGGACAGGGGGCGGAATTCACCCCTCCACTTT
NA | few | TRBJ1-1 | TRBV6-6 | CASMVDEFPEAFF | TGTGCCAGCATGGTAGACGAGTTCCCTGAAGCTTTCTTT